These T cell receptor beta chains were read from a single sample in a study of blood T cells in healthy people across ages. A single record per CDR3 protein comes from TCRdb applying MiXCR to the 5' RACE reads. The table has roughly 680,000 distinct CDR3 sequences, around half seen once. Sequenced sample: blood. All receptors derive from a woman aged 55-69 years in good health. CDR3s include the opening cysteine and the closing phenylalanine or tryptophan. The order of the fields is V gene, clone size, CDR3 protein. Clone size, where shown, is once, few, many, or a class for clones that have expanded.

TRBV19 NA CASSIGGTSYEQFF
TRBV5-1 NA CASSPNSSPLHF
TRBV6-1 NA CAGSEATSGANEQFF
TRBV7-9 few CASSLSDILNTEAFF
TRBV7-3 NA CASSLRSFLEQTRRDGYTF
TRBV7-9 NA CVDGQYMSTEAFF
TRBV27 NA CASSLTGGTSGNNEQFF
TRBV29-1 NA CSGLLWGGTEAFF
TRBV5-1 few CASSLTGTRIQETQYF
TRBV20-1 NA CSAPPPGQGGSYEQYF
TRBV30 NA CAWSRGGSSNEQYF
TRBV29-1 NA CSAPRGVRFTDTQYF
TRBV7-2 many CASSLAGIYEQYF
TRBV15 NA CATSQGGDSYEQYF
TRBV20-1 few CSARPTGGPYEQYF
TRBV7-3 NA CASSLTGGTVYGYTF
TRBV5-1 NA CASRAAGAYEQYF
TRBV20-1 NA CSASPGRVGNEQFF
TRBV7-2 many CASSLKLDSEYEQYF
TRBV3-1 NA CASSQEQGKTQYF
TRBV30 NA CAWSKGVEETQYF
TRBV5-1 NA CASSLDTSRPTDTQYF
TRBV18 NA CASSPWDRPYEQYF
TRBV29-1 NA CSGTVFNTEAFF
TRBV18 few CASSQEISYEQYF
TRBV20-1 NA CSARAGTNYNEQFF
TRBV24-1 NA CATSDSDRPGETQYF
TRBV6-2/TRBV6-3 NA CASSYYRELAGANVLTF
TRBV29-1 NA CSVEEKGHTF
TRBV7-2 few CASSLAKPYEQYF
TRBV7-9 few CASSLGGDIQETQYF
TRBV5-6 NA CASSLGGGGMDEQFF
TRBV6-6 NA CASRQLVNTEAFF
TRBV7-2 NA CASSFSWGRAGQETQYF
TRBV9 NA CASSRTGTPADEQFF
TRBV20-1 many CSARVQAGGSGEQYF
TRBV7-2 NA CASSLAWVTGELFF
TRBV2 once CASSEAGVVDTQYF
TRBV27 many CASSLAGPYEQYF
TRBV7-8 NA CASSRQGRGYEQYF
TRBV5-1 NA CASSSGPETQYF
TRBV10-3 NA CAIGDEPGGYGYTF
TRBV27 once CASSFLGGQGDTEAFF
TRBV29-1 NA CSGSGNQETQYF
TRBV15 NA CATSAGFGYEQYF
TRBV20-1 once CSASGDNSYEQYF
TRBV7-7 few CASSRGPPWSYEQYF
TRBV6-6 few CASSYRTTSYEQYF